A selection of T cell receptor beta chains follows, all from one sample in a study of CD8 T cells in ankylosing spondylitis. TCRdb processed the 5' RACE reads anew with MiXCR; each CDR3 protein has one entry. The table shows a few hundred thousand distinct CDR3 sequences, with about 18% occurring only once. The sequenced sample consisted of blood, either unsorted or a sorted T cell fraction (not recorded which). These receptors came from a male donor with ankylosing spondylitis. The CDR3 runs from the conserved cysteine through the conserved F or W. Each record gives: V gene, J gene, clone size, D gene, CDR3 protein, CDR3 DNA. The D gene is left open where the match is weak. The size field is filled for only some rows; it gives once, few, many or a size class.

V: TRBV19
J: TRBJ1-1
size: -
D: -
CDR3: CASSILSEAFF
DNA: TGTGCCAGTAGTATACTTTCTGAAGCTTTCTTT

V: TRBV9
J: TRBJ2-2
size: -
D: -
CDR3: CASSPGTLQELFF
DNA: TGTGCCAGCAGCCCCGGGACACTTCAGGAGCTGTTTTTT

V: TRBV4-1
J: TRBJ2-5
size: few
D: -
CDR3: CASSQEYRRQETQYF
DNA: TGCGCCAGCAGCCAAGAGTACAGACGTCAAGAGACCCAGTACTTC

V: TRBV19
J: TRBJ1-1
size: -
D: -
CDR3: CAIESPNTEAFF
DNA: TGTGCCATAGAATCCCCGAACACTGAAGCTTTCTTT

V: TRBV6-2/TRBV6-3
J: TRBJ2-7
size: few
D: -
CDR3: CASSYSSNGYEQYF
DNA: TGTGCCAGCAGTTACTCCAGCAACGGATACGAGCAGTACTTC

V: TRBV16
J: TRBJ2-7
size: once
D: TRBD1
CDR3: CASTQRTGSSYEQYF
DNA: TGTGCCAGCACCCAGAGGACAGGGAGCTCCTACGAGCAGTACTTC

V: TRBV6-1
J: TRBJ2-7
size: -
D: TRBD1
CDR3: CASSGQGIYEQYF
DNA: TGTGCCAGCAGTGGACAGGGGATCTACGAGCAGTACTTC

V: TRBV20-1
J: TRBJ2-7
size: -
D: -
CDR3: CSAPPNERIFYEQYF
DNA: TGCAGTGCTCCCCCGAATGAGCGGATTTTCTACGAGCAGTACTTC

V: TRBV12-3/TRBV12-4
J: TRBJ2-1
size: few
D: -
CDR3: CASSFGILREQFF
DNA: TGTGCCAGCTCCTTCGGCATACTCCGTGAGCAGTTCTTC

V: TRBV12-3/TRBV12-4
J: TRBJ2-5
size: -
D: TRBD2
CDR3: CASSLDPSGIQETQYF
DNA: TGTGCCAGCAGTTTAGATCCTAGCGGGATCCAAGAGACCCAGTACTTC

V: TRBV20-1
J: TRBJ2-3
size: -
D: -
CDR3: CSALAPADSSTDTQYF
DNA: TGCAGTGCGCTTGCCCCGGCAGACTCTAGCACAGATACGCAGTATTTT

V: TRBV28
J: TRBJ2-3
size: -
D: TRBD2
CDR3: CASSRTSGRDTQYF
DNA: TGTGCCAGCAGTCGTACTAGCGGGAGAGATACGCAGTATTTT

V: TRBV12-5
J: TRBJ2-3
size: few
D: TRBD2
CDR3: CASGSHRLAATDTQYF
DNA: TGTGCTAGTGGGTCCCATCGACTAGCGGCGACAGATACGCAGTATTTT

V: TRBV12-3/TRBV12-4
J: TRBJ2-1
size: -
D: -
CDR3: CASSQRWRNEQFF
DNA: TGTGCCAGCAGCCAACGTTGGCGCAATGAGCAGTTCTTC

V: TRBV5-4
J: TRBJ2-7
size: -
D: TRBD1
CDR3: CASSLTGTGISEQYF
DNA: TGTGCCAGCAGCTTGACCGGGACAGGGATTTCCGAGCAGTACTTC

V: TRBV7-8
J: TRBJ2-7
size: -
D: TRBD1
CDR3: CASSADRATYEQYF
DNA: TGTGCCAGCAGCGCGGACAGGGCCACCTACGAGCAGTACTTC

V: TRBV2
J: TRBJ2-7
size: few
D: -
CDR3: CASSESQDYEQYF
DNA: TGTGCCAGCAGTGAAAGCCAGGATTACGAGCAGTACTTC

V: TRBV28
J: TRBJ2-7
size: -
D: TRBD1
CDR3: CASRHPGQSPYEQYF
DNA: TGTGCCAGCCGCCACCCGGGACAGTCCCCCTACGAGCAGTACTTC

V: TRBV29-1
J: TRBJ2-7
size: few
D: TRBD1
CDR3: CSVEVDRTYEQYF
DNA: TGCAGCGTTGAAGTGGACAGGACCTACGAGCAGTACTTC

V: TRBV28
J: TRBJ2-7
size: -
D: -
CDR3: CASSLERGSPYEQYF
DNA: TGTGCCAGCAGCCTCGAACGAGGATCCCCCTACGAGCAGTACTTC

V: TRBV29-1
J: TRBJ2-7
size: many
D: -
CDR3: CSVRGSGTYEQYF
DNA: TGCAGCGTCCGTGGGAGCGGCACCTACGAGCAGTACTTC

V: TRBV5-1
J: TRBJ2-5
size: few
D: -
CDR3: CASSLVATGYQETQYF
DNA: TGCGCCAGCAGCTTGGTAGCGACGGGTTACCAAGAGACCCAGTACTTC